These 32 T cell receptor beta chains were sequenced from one sample in a study of blood T cell repertoires in COVID-19. The protocol was immunoSEQ multiplex PCR, while the TCRdb copy is restricted to in-frame clones and leaves out a portion. The repertoire holds more than 200,000 clones, with around 90% as singletons. Sequencing input: PBMCs or T cells enriched from blood (not recorded which). The origin of the receptors is a man under 40 in a cohort exposed to, infected with or recovered from COVID-19 (not recorded which).

The chain combines TRBV28 with TRBJ2-7; 7 bases line up with TRBD1. Germline V lookup: CDR1 MDHEN, CDR2 SYDVKM. CDR3 length equals 18 residues. The V gene end was trimmed by 4 bases and the J gene end by 5 bases; junction bases not matched to a gene: 20. This chain's CDR3 is CASSSIRLYDRARHEQYF. The CDR3 region has the DNA TGTGCCAGCAGTTCCATCCGCCTCTACGACAGGGCGAGACACGAGCAGTACTTC.

The gene calls are TRBV3-1 (or the pseudogene TRBV3-2) and TRBJ2-5; 9 nucleotides align to TRBD2. Germline CDR1 and CDR2: LGHDT and YNNKEL (reference sequence). V lost 4 bases, J lost 4 bases, and 10 bases stayed unmatched. The CDR3 is 16 amino acids. CDR3 bases: TGTGCCAGCAGCCGAGTAAGCAGCGGGAGGAGAGAGACCCAGTACTTC. Translation gives CASSRVSSGRRETQYF.

The chain has TRBV6-5 and TRBJ1-5; D is uncertain. With 0 bases removed from V and 9 bases from J, the gap between germline ends came to 15 bases. Germline V gene sequence: CDR1 MNHEY, CDR2 SVGAGI. The CDR3 is 15 amino acids. The chain's CDR3 is CASSYSLGYGLPQHF. The CDR3 coding sequence is TGTGCCAGCAGTTACTCTCTCGGGTATGGATTGCCCCAGCATTTT.

As concerns this clone: Other DNA sequences within the sample encode an identical CDR3. CDR3 in amino acids: CASSRTATNEKLFF. CDR3 nucleotides: TGTGCCAGTAGCCGGACAGCAACTAATGAAAAACTGTTTTTT. The rearrangement uses TRBV19 and TRBJ1-4; D perhaps matches TRBD1 (6 bases). V dropped 6 bases and J dropped 0 bases, with 8 bases sitting between them. The germline V gene has CDR1 LNHDA and CDR2 SQIVND (reference sequence). The CDR3 is made up of 14 amino acids.

The chain carries TRBV4-2 and TRBJ2-2, with D possibly TRBD2 on 6 matching bases. Germline CDR1 is LGHNA and CDR2 is YNFKEQ. The CDR3 has 15 residues. With 1 base removed from V and 3 bases from J, the gap between germline ends came to 9 bases. In DNA, the CDR3 is TGTGCCAGCAGCCAAGGGGACTCCTACACCGGGGAGCTGTTTTTT. This gives the protein CASSQGDSYTGELFF.

The genes are TRBV6-1 and TRBJ1-2, with unresolved D. V lost 2 bases to trimming and J lost 4 bases, with 14 bases between them. CDR3 length equals 15 residues. Per the germline V gene, CDR1 is MNHNS and CDR2 is SASEGT. DNA of the CDR3: TGTGCCAGCAGTGAATCTCGTGTAGAATCCTATGGCTACACCTTC. Its protein product is CASSESRVESYGYTF.

The chain links TRBV6-2 or TRBV6-3 to TRBJ2-5, with TRBD1 identical over 8 bases. After removal of 6 bases from V and 3 bases from J, the junction contained 6 bases not matched to a gene. Germline loops: CDR1 MNHEY, CDR2 SVGEGT. The CDR3 is 14 amino acids. CDR3 DNA: TGTGCCAGCAGCTCATGGACAGGGAAAGAGACCCAGTACTTC. This encodes CASSSWTGKETQYF.

The J gene is TRBJ2-1, the V gene TRBV28, with a tentative D call TRBD2 (6 bases). CDR3 length: 13 amino acids. Germline CDR1 reads MDHEN; CDR2 reads SYDVKM. The CDR3, as DNA: TGTGCAACCCACAAGCGGGCCTACAATGAGCAGTTCTTC. Protein sequence: CATHKRAYNEQFF.

V is TRBV28 and J is TRBJ2-7; 8 bases fit TRBD1. The CDR3 is 15 residues long. Per the germline V gene, CDR1 is MDHEN and CDR2 is SYDVKM. The V and J ends lost 5 bases and 0 bases, in that order; junction bases with no gene match: 6. This CDR3 reads CASSPWTGSSYEQYF. The CDR3 DNA reads TGTGCCAGCAGTCCATGGACAGGGAGCTCCTACGAGCAGTACTTC.

The CDR3 DNA is TGTGCCAGCAGTTTATACTTCGACCAGGGTCCTCAAGCTTTCTTT. Its translation: CASSLYFDQGPQAFF. The chain joins TRBV27 to TRBJ1-1; a possible D gene is TRBD1 (5 bases). Trimming shortened V by 1 base and J by 9 bases, and 18 bases separated the two germline ends. The CDR3 extends over 15 amino acids. Germline V gene data show CDR1 as MNHEY and CDR2 as SMNVEV (reference sequence).

The genes are TRBV28 and TRBJ1-3; unclear D gene. The CDR3 loop spans 14 amino acids. Looked up from germline, CDR1 is MDHEN and CDR2 is SYDVKM. Trimming shortened V by 4 bases and J by 0 bases, and 7 bases separated the two germline ends. The chain's CDR3 is CASSSRFSGNTIYF. In DNA, the CDR3 is TGTGCCAGCAGTTCCAGGTTCTCTGGAAACACCATATATTTT.

The CDR3 is CASSLVDGTYEQYF. The CDR3 DNA reads TGTGCCAGCAGCTTAGTCGACGGGACCTACGAGCAGTACTTC. The chain couples TRBV7-8 to TRBJ2-7, with D possibly matching TRBD2 (5 bases). CDR1 SGHVS and CDR2 FQNEAQ come from the germline V gene. The germline V and J ends were trimmed by 1 base and 2 bases, with 9 bases remaining between them. The CDR3 extends over 14 amino acids.

This chain links TRBV19 with TRBJ2-3; D may be TRBD2 (7 bases). The germline gives CDR1 LNHDA, CDR2 SQIVND (reference sequence). The CDR3 spans 15 residues. V was shortened by 7 bases and J by 4 bases, with 18 bases between the two germline ends. CDR3 bases: TGTGCCAGTATGAGGGGCAGGGGAGGGGCAGATACGCAGTATTTT. This encodes CASMRGRGGADTQYF.

V is TRBV28 and J is TRBJ2-2; no definite D call. CDR3 size: 20 residues. V was cut by 0 bases and J by 0 bases, with 20 bases left in between. Per germline, CDR1 MDHEN and CDR2 SYDVKM. The CDR3 sequence: CASSLCREELQLSNTGELFF. The CDR3 DNA follows: TGTGCCAGCAGTTTATGTAGAGAGGAGCTGCAACTTTCGAACACCGGGGAGCTGTTTTTT.

This clone was detected only once. The chain carries TRBV28 and TRBJ2-7; the D gene is possibly TRBD2 (5 bases). This CDR3 has 11 residues. The V gene lost 6 bases and the J gene lost 7 bases, with 10 bases spanning the gap. Germline V CDR1 and CDR2: MDHEN, SYDVKM. CDR3 sequence: CASSPTGEQYF. The CDR3 DNA sequence: TGTGCCAGCAGCCCCACGGGGGAGCAGTACTTC. Filled out from reference TRBV28 and TRBJ2-7, the complete variable domain reads DVKVTQSSRYLVKRTGEKVFLECVQDMDHENMFWYRQDPGLGLRLIYFSYDVKMKEKGDIPEGYSVSREKKERFSLILESASTNQTSMYLCASSPTGEQYFGPGTRLTVT.

J is TRBJ1-1 and V is TRBV9; D remains unclear. CDR1 and CDR2 from the germline V gene are SGDLS and YYNGEE. The germline V and J ends were trimmed by 6 bases and 3 bases, with 12 bases remaining between them. The CDR3 covers 13 residues. In DNA form, the CDR3 reads TGTGCCAGCACAAACTCCGGAGACACTGAAGCTTTCTTT. It codes for CASTNSGDTEAFF.

The V call is TRBV6-6, the J call TRBJ2-7; D may be TRBD1 (6 bases). From germline, CDR1 is MNHNY and CDR2 SVGAGI (reference sequence). This CDR3 has 11 amino acids. Trimming left V 6 bases short and J 6 bases short, with 9 bases between. The DNA for the CDR3 is TGTGCCAGCAGGGACAGCCGCGAGCAGTACTTC. The encoded protein is CASRDSREQYF.

V usage is TRBV6-5 and J usage is TRBJ2-5, with D possibly TRBD2 on 5 matching bases. CDR1 and CDR2 (germline): MNHEY, SVGAGI. Trimming stripped 5 bases from V and 1 base from J, with 14 bases between. This CDR3 spans 15 amino acids. The DNA for the CDR3 is TGTGCCAGCAGTCGACCCTCCGGGATCCAAGAGACCCAGTACTTC. Its protein product is CASSRPSGIQETQYF.

The V call is TRBV5-1, the J call TRBJ2-7; D gene ambiguous. This CDR3 spans 12 amino acids. Deletions cut 1 base from V and 4 bases from J, with 6 bases between. Germline V gene data show CDR1 as SGHRS and CDR2 as YFSETQ. DNA for the CDR3: TGCGCCAGCAGCTTGACAGCTTACGAGCAGTACTTC. This encodes CASSLTAYEQYF. Combining the CDR3 with reference TRBV5-1 and TRBJ2-7 gives the whole variable domain KAGVTQTPRYLIKTRGQQVTLSCSPISGHRSVSWYQQTPGQGLQFLFEYFSETQRNKGNFPGRFSGRQFSNSRSEMNVSTLELGDSALYLCASSLTAYEQYFGPGTRLTVT.

The chain carries TRBV6-6 and TRBJ2-7; the D gene is possibly TRBD1 (6 bases). The CDR3 spans 14 residues. Germline V gene sequence: CDR1 MNHNY, CDR2 SVGAGI (reference sequence). V lost 8 bases to trimming and J lost 0 bases, with 14 bases between them. Written as DNA, the CDR3 is TGTGCCAGCGGGTACCCAGGGGACTCCTACGAGCAGTACTTC. This translates into CASGYPGDSYEQYF.

The CDR3 reads CASSESGLGGTQYF. CDR3 in DNA: TGTGCCAGCAGCGAAAGCGGTCTGGGAGGGACCCAGTACTTC. V and J are TRBV7-3 and TRBJ2-5; a weak D match, TRBD2 (6 bases). Per germline, CDR1 SGHTA and CDR2 FQGTGA. The V end lost 5 bases, the J end lost 7 bases, and 17 bases lay between the germline ends. CDR3 length equals 14 residues.

There are a few counts of this clone. The chain links TRBV6-5 to TRBJ1-5; possible D gene TRBD1, 6 bases. Trimming pared 5 bases from V and 6 bases from J, leaving 14 bases between. CDR3 size: 14 residues. CDR1 is MNHEY and CDR2 is SVGAGI in the germline V gene. CDR3 residues: CASSPSQGTQPQHF. The CDR3 coding sequence is TGTGCCAGCAGTCCATCCCAGGGGACTCAGCCCCAGCATTTT.

CDR3 bases: TGTGCCAGCAGCTTAGACGGCTCCTACAATGAGCAGTTCTTC. It is translated as CASSLDGSYNEQFF. The chain uses TRBV11-3 and TRBJ2-1; no clear D. CDR1 and CDR2 (germline): SGHNT, YENEEA. With 0 bases removed from V and 0 bases from J, the gap between germline ends came to 3 bases. The CDR3 runs 14 residues.

The chain uses TRBV25-1 and TRBJ2-1, with TRBD1 matching over 8 bases. J gave up 7 bases and V 6 bases, and 8 bases lay outside the gene matches. In germline, CDR1 is MGHDK, CDR2 SYGVNS. The CDR3 runs to 14 residues. CDR3 amino acids: CASRPPDRENEQFF. DNA for the CDR3: TGTGCCAGCAGACCCCCGGACAGGGAAAATGAGCAGTTCTTC.

The chain links TRBV7-8 to TRBJ2-1; TRBD2 aligns across 14 bases. The V segment lost 4 bases and the J segment 8 bases; nucleotides outside the gene matches: 13. Per the germline V gene, CDR1 is SGHVS and CDR2 is FQNEAQ. This CDR3 has 18 amino acids. CDR3 region: CASSSDLGGTSGRYEQFF. CDR3 nucleotides: TGTGCCAGCAGCTCCGACTTAGGGGGGACTAGCGGGAGATATGAGCAGTTCTTC.

The V call is TRBV7-2, the J call TRBJ2-7; 9 bases map to TRBD1. Germline V gene lookup returns CDR1 SGHTA and CDR2 FQGNSA. CDR3 size: 15 residues. After removal of 1 base from V and 2 bases from J, the junction contained 3 bases not matched to a gene. CDR3 protein: CASSLVGDRAYEQYF. DNA for the CDR3: TGTGCCAGCAGCTTAGTGGGGGACAGGGCCTACGAGCAGTACTTC. Using reference TRBV7-2 and TRBJ2-7 for the parts outside the CDR3, the full variable domain is GAGVSQSPSNKVTEKGKDVELRCDPISGHTALYWYRQSLGQGLEFLIYFQGNSAPDKSGLPSDRFSAERTGGSVSTLTIQRTQQEDSAVYLCASSLVGDRAYEQYFGPGTRLTVT.

The sample holds one count of this clone. This rearrangement joins TRBV7-8 to TRBJ1-5, with a tentative D call TRBD1 (6 bases). This CDR3 has 14 amino acids. CDR1 is SGHVS and CDR2 is FQNEAQ in the germline V gene. V lost 2 bases to trimming and J lost 5 bases, with 10 bases between them. In DNA, the CDR3 is TGTGCCAGCAGCTTAAGTCAGGGGTATCAGCCCCAGCATTTT. Translated: CASSLSQGYQPQHF.

For the CDR3, the DNA is TGTGCCAGCAGCCATGAGAGGACAGTGGTCAATGAGCAGTTCTTC. Protein: CASSHERTVVNEQFF. The chain has TRBV6-5 and TRBJ2-1; D is perhaps TRBD1 (6 bases). The ends were cut back, 6 bases at V and 6 bases at J, with 18 bases in the middle. The CDR3 loop spans 15 amino acids. Per the germline V gene, CDR1 is MNHEY and CDR2 is SVGAGI.

The rearrangement joins TRBV7-3 to TRBJ2-2; TRBD2 might be the D (6 bases). The ends were cut back, 0 bases at V and 4 bases at J, with 12 bases in the middle. This CDR3 comprises 16 residues. Germline V lookup: CDR1 SGHTA, CDR2 FQGTGA. The CDR3 DNA sequence: TGTGCCAGCAGCTTAACTGGGGGGACCACCACCGGGGAGCTGTTTTTT. Residues: CASSLTGGTTTGELFF. Full variable domain (outside the CDR3, taken from reference TRBV7-3 and TRBJ2-2): GAGVSQTPSNKVTEKGKYVELRCDPISGHTALYWYRQSLGQGPEFLIYFQGTGAADDSGLPNDRFFAVRPEGSVSTLKIQRTERGDSAVYLCASSLTGGTTTGELFFGEGSRLTVL.

The chain carries TRBV3-1 (or the pseudogene TRBV3-2) and TRBJ2-7; TRBD2 matches at 8 bases. Per the germline V gene, CDR1 is LGHDT and CDR2 is YNNKEL (reference sequence). The V segment lost 4 bases and the J segment 1 base; nucleotides outside the gene matches: 6. The CDR3 is 15 residues long. The CDR3 loop reads CASSPRVAGSYEQYF. The CDR3 coding sequence is TGTGCCAGCAGCCCCCGTGTAGCGGGATCCTACGAGCAGTACTTC.

The genes are TRBV21-1 and TRBJ1-3. TRBV21-1 is shown as a pseudogene. The CDR3 contains 16 residues. In DNA, the CDR3 is TGTGCCAGCAGCCACCGGGAGCCTCTCTCTGGAAACACCATATATTTT. This translates into CASSHREPLSGNTIYF.

This sequence joins TRBV28 and TRBJ1-3; the match to TRBD1 covers 7 bases. The CDR3 consists of 15 residues. CDR1 and CDR2 from the germline V gene are MDHEN and SYDVKM. V was pared by 3 bases and J by 0 bases, with 2 bases of the junction left unmatched. The CDR3 reads CASSLGQYSGNTIYF. CDR3 nucleotides: TGTGCCAGCAGTTTGGGACAGTACTCTGGAAACACCATATATTTT.